This TCR beta chain was sequenced during a study of identical twins. There are 15 residues in the CDR3. Looked up from germline, CDR1 is SSHAT and CDR2 is FNYEAQ (reference sequence). Trimming cost V 5 bases and J 4 bases; bases outside gene matches: 5. Study-wide results and limits: In cord blood, abundant beta clonotypes had fewer insertions; memory showed no trend. Shared out-of-frame alpha sequences (those common to twins) showed excess low generation probability. Cross-sectional statistical analysis, not tracking of the same donors, underpinned the conclusions.

Ten or more counts support this clonotype. Its specificity is not known. A universal primer site was created by template switching, with the cDNA bearing unique molecular identifiers. TCRdb called the 5' RACE reads again in MiXCR, with one record for every CDR3 protein. The sample has approximately 690,000 distinct CDR3 sequences, around 6% seen once. The chain combines TRBV7-7 with TRBJ2-5, with 12 bases aligning to TRBD2. This TCR was recovered from a young man in good health. Sequencing input: naive T cells sorted from blood. CDR3 loop: CASSRLAGAAETQYF. The CDR3 DNA sequence: TGTGCCAGCAGCCGACTAGCGGGAGCGGCAGAGACCCAGTACTTC.